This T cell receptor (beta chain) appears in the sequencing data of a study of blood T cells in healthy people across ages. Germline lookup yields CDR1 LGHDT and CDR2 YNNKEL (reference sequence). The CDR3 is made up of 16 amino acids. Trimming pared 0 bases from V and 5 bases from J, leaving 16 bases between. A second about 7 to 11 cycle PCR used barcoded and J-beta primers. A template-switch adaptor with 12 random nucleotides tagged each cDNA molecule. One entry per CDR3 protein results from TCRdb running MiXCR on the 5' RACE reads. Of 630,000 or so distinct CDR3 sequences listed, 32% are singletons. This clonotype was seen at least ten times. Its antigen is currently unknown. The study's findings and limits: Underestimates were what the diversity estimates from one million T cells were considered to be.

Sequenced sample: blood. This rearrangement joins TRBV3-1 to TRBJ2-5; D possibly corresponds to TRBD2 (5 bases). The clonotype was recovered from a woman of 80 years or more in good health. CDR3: CASSQEGWLARETQYF. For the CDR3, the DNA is TGTGCCAGCAGCCAAGAAGGGTGGCTAGCTCGGGAGACCCAGTACTTC.